A single sample gave rise to the 25 T cell receptor beta chains below, sequenced in a study of blood T cell repertoires in COVID-19. The assay was immunoSEQ multiplex PCR, and TCRdb's table has in-frame clones only and misses some. The sample holds roughly 150,000 clones; over 70% are singletons and the top ten take 3% to 4%. The sequenced material came from PBMCs or T cells enriched from blood (not recorded which). These receptor sequences come from an older woman who had recovered from COVID-19.

The V gene is TRBV25-1, the J gene TRBJ1-1; 9 positions agree with TRBD1. Trimming at V came to 3 bases and at J to 6 bases, leaving 8 bases not matched to a gene. The CDR3 contains 15 residues. CDR1 and CDR2 from the germline V gene are MGHDK and SYGVNS. In nucleotides, the CDR3 is TGTGCCAGCAGTGATCCGGGACAGGGAGGCTCTGAAGCTTTCTTT. This translates into CASSDPGQGGSEAFF.

The chain couples TRBV6-5 to TRBJ1-1; perhaps TRBD1 as D (5 bases). The CDR3 consists of 16 residues. V was cut by 0 bases and J by 1 base, with 12 bases left in between. Looked up from germline, CDR1 is MNHEY and CDR2 is SVGAGI. CDR3 coding DNA: TGTGCCAGCAGTTACTCGCGGGATACAGGGAACACTGAAGCTTTCTTT. This codes for CASSYSRDTGNTEAFF.

The chain is built from TRBV11-2 and TRBJ2-1; D possibly corresponds to TRBD2 (7 bases). V lost 5 bases, J lost 5 bases, and 22 bases lay in between. This CDR3 contains 17 residues. Germline CDR1 and CDR2: SGHAT and FQNNGV. The CDR3 bases are TGTGCCAGCAGCCTCCCGGCGGGCGCGGGGGCTCACAATGAGCAGTTCTTC. Translation gives CASSLPAGAGAHNEQFF.

The chain has TRBV25-1 and TRBJ2-1; D is perhaps TRBD1 (6 bases). CDR3 length: 14 residues. Germline V CDR1 and CDR2: MGHDK, SYGVNS. Trimming pared 3 bases from V and 4 bases from J, leaving 10 bases between. The CDR3 bases are TGTGCCAGCAGTGAGGGGGCCGGGTACAATGAGCAGTTCTTC. Translation gives CASSEGAGYNEQFF.

The rearrangement joins TRBV18 to TRBJ1-1, with 9 bases fitting TRBD1. Germline V gene sequence: CDR1 KGHSH, CDR2 LQKENI. J gave up 5 bases and V 3 bases, and 1 base lay outside the gene matches. The CDR3 covers 13 residues. The CDR3 protein is CASSPTGGTEAFF. CDR3 bases: TGTGCCAGCTCACCGACAGGGGGGACTGAAGCTTTCTTT. Full variable domain (missing parts from reference TRBV18 and TRBJ1-1): NAGVMQNPRHLVRRRGQEARLRCSPMKGHSHVYWYRQLPEEGLKFMVYLQKENIIDESGMPKERFSAEFPKEGPSILRIQQVVRGDSAAYFCASSPTGGTEAFFGQGTRLTVV.

The CDR3 region is CASSKASGGLSYNEQFF. CDR3 nucleotides: TGTGCCAGCAGCAAAGCTAGCGGGGGGTTATCCTACAATGAGCAGTTCTTC. V is TRBV3-1 (or the pseudogene TRBV3-2) and J is TRBJ2-1, with 11 bases matching TRBD2. Germline CDR1 is LGHDT and CDR2 is YNNKEL (reference sequence). The ends lost 5 bases at V and 1 base at J; junction bases unmatched: 7. The CDR3 consists of 17 residues.

J is TRBJ1-5 and V is TRBV19, with TRBD1 matching 7 bases. The CDR3 is 15 amino acids. Germline lookup yields CDR1 LNHDA and CDR2 SQIVND (reference sequence). Trimming removed 5 bases from V and 6 bases from J; junction bases left unmatched: 10. CDR3 nucleotide sequence: TGTGCCAGTAGTTGGGACAGCCTCCCCCCTCAGCCCCAGCATTTT. Translation gives CASSWDSLPPQPQHF.

The gene calls are TRBV3-1 (or the pseudogene TRBV3-2) and TRBJ1-6; TRBD1 matches at 7 bases. V gave up 2 bases and J gave up 10 bases; unmatched junction bases: 8. Germline V gene lookup returns CDR1 LGHDT and CDR2 YNNKEL (reference sequence). The CDR3 runs to 15 residues. DNA of the CDR3: TGTGCCAGCAGCCAAAGGGGGCCGAGAGACTCACCCCTCCACTTT. Translation gives CASSQRGPRDSPLHF.

The chain carries TRBV14 and TRBJ1-2; D is possibly TRBD1 (6 bases). The V end was cut by 0 bases, the J end by 1 base, with 12 bases between. CDR3 length: 16 amino acids. Germline CDR1 is SGHDN and CDR2 is FVKESK. The CDR3 is CASSQDVGALNYGYTF. The CDR3 DNA is TGTGCCAGCAGCCAAGATGTGGGGGCCCTTAACTATGGCTACACCTTC.

V gene TRBV6-5 combines with J gene TRBJ2-3, with D uncertain. Germline CDR1 is MNHEY and CDR2 is SVGAGI. The length of the CDR3 is 12 residues. V gave up 6 bases and J gave up 6 bases, with 10 bases separating them. This CDR3 reads CASSLSRDTQYF. CDR3 coding DNA: TGTGCCAGCAGCCTCTCCCGGGATACGCAGTATTTT.

CDR3 loop: CAWSVRGQGRDTQYF. DNA for the CDR3: TGTGCCTGGAGTGTAAGGGGACAGGGGAGAGATACGCAGTATTTT. The rearrangement uses TRBV30 and TRBJ2-3; TRBD1 aligns across 10 bases. V lost 0 bases to trimming and J lost 5 bases; unmatched junction nucleotides: 5. This CDR3 is built from 15 residues. Per the germline V gene, CDR1 is GTSNPN and CDR2 is SVGIG (reference sequence).

The genes are TRBV18 and TRBJ1-1; no firm D call. Germline assignment: CDR1 KGHSH and CDR2 LQKENI. The CDR3 is 13 amino acids. The V end lost 4 bases, the J end lost 6 bases, and 12 bases lay between the germline ends. The CDR3 sequence is CASSLTTVAEAFF. CDR3 nucleotide sequence: TGTGCCAGCTCACTAACTACGGTCGCTGAAGCTTTCTTT.

This clone was picked up one time. The chain is built from TRBV24-1 and TRBJ2-3; tentative D call: TRBD1 (6 bases). The CDR3 sequence is 14 residues long. V was shortened by 3 bases and J by 2 bases, with 8 bases between the two germline ends. The germline V gene encodes CDR1 KGHDR and CDR2 SFDVKD. The CDR3 is CATSDRDTTDTQYF. The CDR3 DNA is TGTGCCACCAGTGATCGGGACACCACAGATACGCAGTATTTT.

The V gene is TRBV11-2, the J gene TRBJ2-3; TRBD1 matches at 7 bases. V lost 0 bases to trimming and J lost 3 bases; unmatched junction nucleotides: 3. Germline CDR1 is SGHAT and CDR2 is FQNNGV. This CDR3 region has 15 residues. This CDR3 is CASSLDRDRTDTQYF. DNA for the CDR3: TGTGCCAGCAGCTTAGACCGGGACAGAACAGATACGCAGTATTTT.

The chain uses TRBV5-4 and TRBJ1-1, with 7 positions matching TRBD1. The germline V gene encodes CDR1 SGHNT and CDR2 YYREEE (reference sequence). The CDR3 has 14 residues. With 3 bases clipped from V and 3 bases from J, the junction kept 5 bases outside the gene matches. The CDR3 protein is CASSSGQTYTEAFF. CDR3 nucleotides: TGTGCCAGCAGCTCGGGACAGACCTACACTGAAGCTTTCTTT. Full variable domain (outside the CDR3, taken from reference TRBV5-4 and TRBJ1-1): ETGVTQSPTHLIKTRGQQVTLRCSSQSGHNTVSWYQQALGQGPQFIFQYYREEENGRGNFPPRFSGLQFPNYSSELNVNALELDDSALYLCASSSGQTYTEAFFGQGTRLTVV.

The chain recombines TRBV12-3 or TRBV12-4 with TRBJ1-2; D is undetermined. The V gene lost 4 bases and the J gene lost 6 bases, with 9 bases spanning the gap. The CDR3 spans 12 residues. CDR3 protein: CASSSSPDGYTF. CDR3 in DNA: TGTGCCAGCAGTTCCAGTCCCGATGGCTACACCTTC.

The V call is TRBV19, the J call TRBJ1-6, with D maybe TRBD1 (6 bases). V shed 4 bases and J shed 9 bases, with 16 bases lying between them. The CDR3 is 15 residues long. CDR1 and CDR2 (germline): LNHDA, SQIVND (reference sequence). Here the CDR3 DNA reads TGTGCCAGTAGTAGGAAACAGGGAAAGAGTTCACCCCTCCACTTT. This sequence encodes CASSRKQGKSSPLHF.

J is TRBJ2-1 and V is TRBV5-1; weak D call: TRBD2 (8 bases). V lost 4 bases and J lost 15, with 17 bases in between. This CDR3 spans 12 amino acids. Germline lookup yields CDR1 SGHRS and CDR2 YFSETQ. CDR3 DNA: TGCGCCAGCAGCCAAAGCGGGGGACAGTGGTTCTTC. Its protein product is CASSQSGGQWFF.

This chain connects TRBV5-1 to TRBJ1-1; TRBD1 matches 8 bases. The CDR3 runs 15 residues. Unmatched junction bases numbered 7, after V lost 3 bases and J lost 3 bases. Germline lookup yields CDR1 SGHRS and CDR2 YFSETQ. The CDR3 DNA follows: TGCGCCAGCAGCTCGAGACGGACAGGGCACACTGAAGCTTTCTTT. Translating it yields CASSSRRTGHTEAFF.

This clone is a singleton in its sample. V and J are TRBV30 and TRBJ1-6, with 8 bases matching TRBD1. Germline values: CDR1 GTSNPN, CDR2 SVGIG (reference sequence). The CDR3 spans 16 residues. V shed 0 bases and J 10 bases; nucleotides not matched to a gene: 11. CDR3 protein: CAWSVQGRQGYSPLHF. In DNA, the CDR3 is TGTGCCTGGAGTGTACAGGGGAGACAGGGGTACTCACCCCTCCACTTT.

The chain joins TRBV6-5 to TRBJ2-7, with a possible D match to TRBD1 (6 bases). Germline loops: CDR1 MNHEY, CDR2 SVGAGI. Trimming pared 0 bases from V and 2 bases from J, leaving 8 bases between. The CDR3 is made up of 14 amino acids. The CDR3 loop reads CASSYSRGTYEQYF. CDR3 nucleotide sequence: TGTGCCAGCAGTTACTCGAGGGGGACCTACGAGCAGTACTTC.

J is TRBJ1-5 and V is TRBV13; TRBD1 might be the D (5 bases). There are 14 residues in the CDR3. Deletions cut 1 base from V and 1 base from J, with 5 bases between. CDR1 PRHDT and CDR2 FYEKMQ come from the germline V gene (reference sequence). The CDR3 is CASSLEGSNQPQHF. The CDR3 region has the DNA TGTGCCAGCAGCTTAGAGGGGAGCAATCAGCCCCAGCATTTT.

The chain uses TRBV10-1 and TRBJ1-1; tentative D call: TRBD1 (5 bases). This CDR3 contains 13 residues. Germline-derived CDR1 and CDR2 are WNHNN and SYGVQD (reference sequence). V lost 6 bases to trimming and J lost 1 base, with 9 bases between them. The CDR3 nucleotides are TGCGCCAGCAGGGGACTGAGGAACACTGAAGCTTTCTTT. Protein sequence: CASRGLRNTEAFF.

The rearrangement joins TRBV4-1 to TRBJ1-1; perhaps TRBD1 as D (6 bases). Trimming pared 4 bases from V and 6 bases from J, leaving 15 bases between. Germline assignment: CDR1 MGHRA and CDR2 YSYEKL. The CDR3 length is 14 residues. The CDR3 loop is CASSLTTGFSEAFF. The CDR3 nucleotides read TGCGCCAGCAGCCTAACTACAGGGTTCTCTGAAGCTTTCTTT.

This chain links TRBV19 with TRBJ1-2; tentative D call: TRBD1 (6 bases). Germline values: CDR1 LNHDA, CDR2 SQIVND (reference sequence). This CDR3 contains 16 residues. V was clipped by 0 bases and J by 3 bases, with 14 bases between them. The CDR3 sequence: CASSIDLPRGYYGYTF. Written as DNA, the CDR3 is TGTGCCAGTAGTATAGATCTCCCCAGGGGTTACTATGGCTACACCTTC.